The rows below give T cell receptor beta chains drawn from one sample of a study of shared clonotypes between healthy human individuals. Assay used: immunoSEQ multiplex PCR; TCRdb lists only in-frame clones, some missing. Altogether around 1 million clones are present, over 60% being singletons, with the ten largest covering 1.5%. Sequencing was done on a sample of memory CD4+ T cells sorted from blood. The origin of the receptors is a man between 18 and 29 years old in good health. Both conserved end residues are part of each CDR3. The D gene is left open where the match is weak. Size is omitted from some rows. Given values are once, few, many or a class for expanded clones.

V gene	J gene	clone size	CDR3 length	D gene	CDR3 protein	CDR3 DNA
TRBV5-1	TRBJ2-3	NA	16	TRBD2	CASSLDSSGRHSTQYF	TGCGCCAGCAGCTTGGACTCTAGCGGGAGGCACAGTACGCAGTATTTT
TRBV19	TRBJ1-2	many	14	NA	CASSIGDTKYVGTF	TGTGCCAGTAGTATAGGGGACACGAAGTATGTCGGCACCTTC
TRBV27	TRBJ2-5	NA	14	TRBD1	CASSPGQGKETQYF	TGTGCCAGCAGTCCAGGACAGGGGAAGGAGACCCAGTACTTC
TRBV25-1	TRBJ2-1	many	15	TRBD2	CASSETSGAYNEQFF	TGTGCCAGCAGTGAAACTAGCGGGGCCTACAATGAGCAGTTCTTC
TRBV5-1	TRBJ1-1	NA	14	NA	CASSSQTPSAEAFF	TGCGCCAGCAGCTCCCAGACCCCCAGCGCTGAAGCTTTCTTT
TRBV4-3	TRBJ2-1	NA	15	NA	CASSQDRGPGYEQFF	TGCGCCAGCAGCCAAGATCGAGGGCCTGGGTATGAGCAGTTCTTC
TRBV28	TRBJ2-2	NA	15	TRBD1	CASSRQGRDTGELFF	TGTGCCAGCAGCCGACAGGGTAGAGACACCGGGGAGCTGTTTTTT
TRBV5-1	TRBJ2-7	NA	11	NA	CASSSEYEQYF	TGCGCCAGCAGCTCAGAATACGAGCAGTACTTC
TRBV30	TRBJ1-1	NA	15	NA	CAWSGGKKVNTEAFF	TGTGCCTGGAGTGGCGGGAAGAAGGTGAACACTGAAGCTTTCTTT
TRBV4-1	TRBJ1-2	NA	15	NA	CASSQQDSFNYGYTF	TGCGCCAGCAGCCAGCAGGACAGCTTTAACTATGGCTACACCTTC
TRBV28	TRBJ1-1	NA	12	NA	CASSPLARVAFF	TGTGCCAGCAGTCCCCTGGCCAGGGTAGCTTTCTTT
TRBV2	TRBJ2-5	NA	14	NA	CASSEAGPRETQYF	TGTGCCAGCAGTGAAGCCGGACCTCGGGAGACCCAGTACTTC